What follows is one T cell receptor beta chain and its context. One end of the junction fails to match germline, which may point to a read error. Germline CDR1 SSHAT, CDR2 FNYEAQ (reference sequence). The CDR3 totals 14 residues. The data stem from a study of blood T cell repertoires in COVID-19. TCRdb keeps only in-frame clones here, not all; method: immunoSEQ multiplex PCR. The sample yields roughly 260,000 clones, 75% to 95% seen once. Sequencing was carried out using peripheral blood. The sequence derives from a person aged 18 to 29 with COVID-19, enrolled during active disease. The gene calls are TRBV7-7 and TRBJ2-1, with D tentatively TRBD1 (6 bases). The CDR3 DNA sequence: TGTGCTAGCAGCTTAGGTCTGGGGGCGAATGAGCAGTTCTTC. The encoded protein is CASSLGLGANEQFF.